This is a list of T cell receptor beta chains from one sample in a study of pediatric ulcerative colitis. The assay was immunoSEQ multiplex PCR, and TCRdb's table has in-frame clones only and misses some. Here the sample spans approximately 60,000 clones, roughly nine tenths being singletons. What was sequenced was blood. The receptors stem from a boy aged 5-17 years with severe ulcerative colitis. Both conserved end residues are part of each CDR3. A D gene is named only where the DNA matches it firmly. Size tells how often a clone was seen (once, few, many) or the class of an expanded clone, and some rows leave it out.

DNA: TGTGCCAGCAGCTCCCCGACAGGGTACACTGAAGCTTTCTTT
CDR3: CASSSPTGYTEAFF
J: TRBJ1-1
D: TRBD1
size: .
V: TRBV11-3

DNA: TGTGCCAGCAGTTCCGGACTAGCGGGAGGGAATGAGCAGTTCTTC
CDR3: CASSSGLAGGNEQFF
J: TRBJ2-1
D: TRBD2
size: .
V: TRBV27

DNA: TGTGCCAGCGCGGGGCCTGCCTCTTCCGAGCAGTACTTC
CDR3: CASAGPASSEQYF
J: TRBJ2-7
D: .
size: .
V: TRBV6-6

DNA: TGTGCCAGCAGCTTGGGGACAGGGGCGTACGAGCAGTACTTC
CDR3: CASSLGTGAYEQYF
J: TRBJ2-7
D: TRBD1
size: .
V: TRBV5-6

DNA: TGTGCCATCAGTGAGTCCGCGGCGTTTCAAGAGACCCAGTACTTC
CDR3: CAISESAAFQETQYF
J: TRBJ2-5
D: .
size: .
V: TRBV10-3

DNA: TGTGCCAGCAGCGTAGGTACGGGGGTGGGACAAGAGACCCAGTACTTC
CDR3: CASSVGTGVGQETQYF
J: TRBJ2-5
D: .
size: .
V: TRBV9

DNA: TGTGCCAGCAGTCAACTCGAACGGGCAGGGGAGCAGTACTTC
CDR3: CASSQLERAGEQYF
J: TRBJ2-7
D: .
size: .
V: TRBV27

DNA: TGCAGCGTTGAAAGACAGCCGCTGGGCGAGACCCAGTACTTC
CDR3: CSVERQPLGETQYF
J: TRBJ2-5
D: .
size: .
V: TRBV29-1

DNA: TGTGCCAGCAGCTTAAGGTCCAGGGGGCCGAATGAAAAACTGTTTTTT
CDR3: CASSLRSRGPNEKLFF
J: TRBJ1-4
D: TRBD1
size: .
V: TRBV7-6

DNA: TGTGCCAGCAGCTTAGAGGGACTAGCGGACAATGAGCAGTTCTTC
CDR3: CASSLEGLADNEQFF
J: TRBJ2-1
D: TRBD2
size: .
V: TRBV11-2

DNA: TGTGCCAGCAGACAGGGAACTAGCGGGAGGGCCCTCCACAATGAGCAGTTCTTC
CDR3: CASRQGTSGRALHNEQFF
J: TRBJ2-1
D: TRBD2
size: .
V: TRBV27

DNA: TGCAGCGTTGAAACCAGCGGGAGAAGTGGCACGCAGTATTTT
CDR3: CSVETSGRSGTQYF
J: TRBJ2-3
D: TRBD2
size: .
V: TRBV29-1

DNA: TGCGCCAGCAGTCAACCAAGGCCAGATACGCAGTATTTT
CDR3: CASSQPRPDTQYF
J: TRBJ2-3
D: .
size: once
V: TRBV23-1

DNA: TGCGCCAGCAGCTGGGGGGAAAATCAGCCCCAGCATTTT
CDR3: CASSWGENQPQHF
J: TRBJ1-5
D: .
size: .
V: TRBV5-1

DNA: TGTGCCATCCAAGGGGGGGACAATGAGCAGTTCTTC
CDR3: CAIQGGDNEQFF
J: TRBJ2-1
D: .
size: .
V: TRBV10-3

DNA: TGTGCCAGCAGCCTCGGACAGGCGGGCTCTGGAAACACCATATATTTT
CDR3: CASSLGQAGSGNTIYF
J: TRBJ1-3
D: TRBD1
size: .
V: TRBV14

DNA: TGTGCCAGCAGCCAAGATCGTTTAGGACTATATAATACGCAGTATTTT
CDR3: CASSQDRLGLYNTQYF
J: TRBJ2-3
D: .
size: .
V: TRBV14

DNA: TGTGCCAGCAGCGCCTTCATAGGGACCTACGAGCAGTACTTC
CDR3: CASSAFIGTYEQYF
J: TRBJ2-7
D: .
size: .
V: TRBV5-4

DNA: TGTGCCAGCAGCCAAGATTTGACTACTACCTGGGGCGAGCAGTACTTC
CDR3: CASSQDLTTTWGEQYF
J: TRBJ2-7
D: .
size: .
V: TRBV4-2

DNA: TGTGCCAGCAGCCCTCAGCAGGGAACCTATGGCTACACCTTC
CDR3: CASSPQQGTYGYTF
J: TRBJ1-2
D: .
size: .
V: TRBV7-2

DNA: TGTGCCAGCAGCGTAGCTAGCGGGAGATCATCCAGTACGCAGTATTTT
CDR3: CASSVASGRSSSTQYF
J: TRBJ2-3
D: TRBD2
size: .
V: TRBV9

DNA: TGTGCCAGCAGCCAAACTAGCGGTAACACCGGGGAGCTGTTTTTT
CDR3: CASSQTSGNTGELFF
J: TRBJ2-2
D: TRBD2
size: few
V: TRBV7-3

DNA: TGTGCCAGCAGCTCGAGACTAGCGGGAGGGTACGAGCAGTACTTC
CDR3: CASSSRLAGGYEQYF
J: TRBJ2-7
D: TRBD2
size: .
V: TRBV7-2

DNA: TGCGCCAGCAGCCCCGGGACTAGCGGGAGCTCCTACAATGAGCAGTTCTTC
CDR3: CASSPGTSGSSYNEQFF
J: TRBJ2-1
D: TRBD2
size: once
V: TRBV4-1

DNA: TGCAGCGCCGAGCGGGATAGCACAGATACGCAGTATTTT
CDR3: CSAERDSTDTQYF
J: TRBJ2-3
D: TRBD2
size: .
V: TRBV29-1

DNA: TGCGCCAGCAGCTCTACCAGGACAGTGAACAATGAGCAGTTCTTC
CDR3: CASSSTRTVNNEQFF
J: TRBJ2-1
D: .
size: .
V: TRBV5-1

DNA: TGCAGCGTCCGGGACAGTGAGGGAGAGACCCAGTACTTC
CDR3: CSVRDSEGETQYF
J: TRBJ2-5
D: TRBD1
size: .
V: TRBV29-1

DNA: TGTGCCAGCAGTGAACTTGGGGGATCCTACAATGAGCAGTTCTTC
CDR3: CASSELGGSYNEQFF
J: TRBJ2-1
D: .
size: .
V: TRBV6-1

DNA: TGTGCCAGCAGTCCCCGGAATCTAGCGGGGGACAATGAGCAGTTCTTC
CDR3: CASSPRNLAGDNEQFF
J: TRBJ2-1
D: TRBD2
size: .
V: TRBV27

DNA: TGTGCCAGCAGCCAAGATCAAGTTAGCGGGAGGGGAGGCGAGACCCAGTACTTC
CDR3: CASSQDQVSGRGGETQYF
J: TRBJ2-5
D: TRBD2
size: .
V: TRBV14

DNA: TGCAGCGCCGCCGGGTCCGGTTACGAGCAGTACTTC
CDR3: CSAAGSGYEQYF
J: TRBJ2-7
D: .
size: .
V: TRBV29-1

DNA: TGTGCCCCCGGGAGGGACACTGAAGCTTTCTTT
CDR3: CAPGRDTEAFF
J: TRBJ1-1
D: .
size: .
V: TRBV7-9

DNA: TGTGCCAGCAGCTTGAACAGCTATGGCTACACCTTC
CDR3: CASSLNSYGYTF
J: TRBJ1-2
D: .
size: .
V: TRBV5-4

DNA: TGTGCCAGCAGCTTATATGGGACTAGCGGAGCCTACGAGCAGTACTTC
CDR3: CASSLYGTSGAYEQYF
J: TRBJ2-7
D: TRBD2
size: .
V: TRBV13

DNA: TGTGCCAGCTCACCCTACAGGGACAATCAGCCCCAGCATTTT
CDR3: CASSPYRDNQPQHF
J: TRBJ1-5
D: .
size: .
V: TRBV18

DNA: TGTGCCAGCAGCTTGACAGGGGGCCCCTACGAGCAGTACTTC
CDR3: CASSLTGGPYEQYF
J: TRBJ2-7
D: TRBD1
size: few
V: TRBV5-4

DNA: TGTGCCAGCAGTGCACTATCCGGGACGTTGAACACTGAAGCTTTCTTT
CDR3: CASSALSGTLNTEAFF
J: TRBJ1-1
D: .
size: once
V: TRBV6-1

DNA: TGTGCCAGCAGCCGCACTGGCAATGAGCAGTTCTTC
CDR3: CASSRTGNEQFF
J: TRBJ2-1
D: .
size: .
V: TRBV5-4

DNA: TGTGCCAGCAGTTTATACGATAGCAATCAGCCCCAGCATTTT
CDR3: CASSLYDSNQPQHF
J: TRBJ1-5
D: .
size: few
V: TRBV28

DNA: TGTGCCAGCAGCCGCGGGAGGTACAATGAGCAGTTCTTC
CDR3: CASSRGRYNEQFF
J: TRBJ2-1
D: TRBD2
size: .
V: TRBV14

DNA: TGCGCCAGCAGCTCAGGGACAGGGGGGCTAGGCACTGAAGCTTTCTTT
CDR3: CASSSGTGGLGTEAFF
J: TRBJ1-1
D: TRBD1
size: .
V: TRBV5-1

DNA: TGTGCCAGCAGCTTAACGGGGGAGCAGCCCCAGCATTTT
CDR3: CASSLTGEQPQHF
J: TRBJ1-5
D: .
size: .
V: TRBV7-8

DNA: TGTGCCTGGAGTGGCGGGAGGTCGAGCTCCTACAATGAGCAGTTCTTC
CDR3: CAWSGGRSSSYNEQFF
J: TRBJ2-1
D: TRBD2
size: .
V: TRBV30

DNA: TGCAGCGTTGAAGAGATAGGGTCCGAGCAGTACTTC
CDR3: CSVEEIGSEQYF
J: TRBJ2-7
D: .
size: .
V: TRBV29-1

DNA: TGCGCCAGCAGCCAAGATGGGCTAGCGGGGTACAATGAGCAGTTCTTC
CDR3: CASSQDGLAGYNEQFF
J: TRBJ2-1
D: TRBD2
size: .
V: TRBV4-1

DNA: TGTGCCAGCAGTGAAACAGGGTCTAGCGTCATACCACAAGACAATGAGCAGTTCTTC
CDR3: CASSETGSSVIPQDNEQFF
J: TRBJ2-1
D: .
size: .
V: TRBV27

DNA: TGTGCCATCAGTGACCCGGGACAGTTGAACACTGAAGCTTTCTTT
CDR3: CAISDPGQLNTEAFF
J: TRBJ1-1
D: TRBD1
size: once
V: TRBV10-3

DNA: TGTGCCATCAGTGAGTCGCCTAGCGGGAGGGTCATTTACGAGCAGTACTTC
CDR3: CAISESPSGRVIYEQYF
J: TRBJ2-7
D: TRBD2
size: .
V: TRBV10-3

DNA: TGCAGCGTTGAAAGACAGGGCGGGGGGACCCAGTACTTC
CDR3: CSVERQGGGTQYF
J: TRBJ2-5
D: .
size: .
V: TRBV29-1

DNA: TGTGCCAGCAGCGATTGGAGCGGGAGAGTCTACGAGCAGTACTTC
CDR3: CASSDWSGRVYEQYF
J: TRBJ2-7
D: TRBD2
size: .
V: TRBV5-6

DNA: TGTGCCAGCAGGAGGGGAGACGGCTACACCTTC
CDR3: CASRRGDGYTF
J: TRBJ1-2
D: .
size: .
V: TRBV6-6

DNA: TGTGCCAGCAGTTTATCCCCGTGGGGCAAAAACATTCAGTACTTC
CDR3: CASSLSPWGKNIQYF
J: TRBJ2-4
D: .
size: once
V: TRBV27

DNA: TGTGCCAGCAGCTTACGAGCTACCTACAATGAGCAGTTCTTC
CDR3: CASSLRATYNEQFF
J: TRBJ2-1
D: .
size: .
V: TRBV13

DNA: TGTGCCAGCAGCCAACAGGTCGGGAACACAGATACGCAGTATTTT
CDR3: CASSQQVGNTDTQYF
J: TRBJ2-3
D: .
size: .
V: TRBV4-2

DNA: TGTGCCAGCAGACCGACTAGCGGGACTTCCTACGAGCAGTACTTC
CDR3: CASRPTSGTSYEQYF
J: TRBJ2-7
D: TRBD2
size: few
V: TRBV27

DNA: TGTGCCAGCAGCGAAGGGGGCTATCAGCCCCAGCATTTT
CDR3: CASSEGGYQPQHF
J: TRBJ1-5
D: TRBD1
size: .
V: TRBV7-2

DNA: TGTGCCAGCAGCTTAGACAAAAACTATGGCTACACCTTC
CDR3: CASSLDKNYGYTF
J: TRBJ1-2
D: .
size: .
V: TRBV11-2

DNA: TGTGCCAGCAGTTACGGTTCCTCCGAGATTCTATTT
CDR3: CASSYGSSEILF
J: TRBJ2-3
D: .
size: .
V: TRBV6-6

DNA: TGCAGCCCAGAAGGTGGCTACACCTTC
CDR3: CSPEGGYTF
J: TRBJ1-2
D: .
size: .
V: TRBV20-1

DNA: TGTGCCAGCAGGAGGAGACATTTAAGCGGGAGCGATGAGTCCTACGAGCAGTACTTC
CDR3: CASRRRHLSGSDESYEQYF
J: TRBJ2-7
D: .
size: .
V: TRBV21-1